Shown below are 26 T cell receptor beta chains from a single sample sequenced in a study of shared clonotypes between healthy human individuals. Clones were read by immunoSEQ multiplex PCR, and TCRdb kept only the in-frame ones, dropping some. The sample has more than 150,000 clones, 85% to 95% seen once; the top ten hold approximately 0.07%. The specimen sequenced was naive CD4+ T cells sorted from blood. Subset meaning: CD45RA+ positively selected. The receptors come from a woman in her 30s in good health.

V gene TRBV15 combines with J gene TRBJ2-4; TRBD1 agrees at 8 bases. Trimming cost V 4 bases and J 2 bases; bases outside gene matches: 4. Per the germline V gene, CDR1 is LNHNV and CDR2 is YYDKDF (reference sequence). This CDR3 comprises 15 residues. The CDR3 nucleotides read TGTGCCACCAGCACTCGGACAGGGACCAAAAACATTCAGTACTTC. It codes for CATSTRTGTKNIQYF.

This sequence joins TRBV14 and TRBJ2-1; no clear D gene. V was cut by 4 bases and J by 0 bases, with 10 bases left in between. Germline V CDR1 and CDR2: SGHDN, FVKESK. The CDR3 length is 15 residues. CDR3 region: CASSRDRRSYNEQFF. The CDR3 DNA reads TGTGCCAGCAGCCGAGACCGTCGCTCCTACAATGAGCAGTTCTTC.

This chain joins TRBV10-3 and TRBJ1-4; 7 nucleotides match TRBD1. The germline V gene has CDR1 ENHRY and CDR2 SYGVKD. J was trimmed by 5 bases and V by 5 bases; bases with no gene match: 5. This CDR3 has 14 amino acids. This chain's CDR3 is CAISTGTENEKLFF. The CDR3 DNA follows: TGTGCCATCAGTACCGGGACAGAGAATGAAAAACTGTTTTTT.

This clone was seen a single time. The rearrangement uses TRBV29-1 and TRBJ2-1, with D possibly TRBD1 on 6 matching bases. This CDR3 comprises 14 residues. The V and J ends lost 2 bases and 6 bases respectively, with 14 bases between them. The germline V gene has CDR1 SQVTM and CDR2 ANQGSEA. CDR3 in amino acids: CSVESGTQANEQFF. The DNA for the CDR3 is TGCAGCGTTGAATCTGGGACACAGGCCAATGAGCAGTTCTTC.

The V gene is TRBV11-3, the J gene TRBJ1-3, with D hard to call. Germline CDR1 and CDR2: SGHNT and YENEEA. The CDR3 consists of 15 residues. V shed 0 bases and J shed 0 bases, with 6 bases lying between them. CDR3 in amino acids: CASSLDHASGNTIYF. The DNA of the CDR3 is TGTGCCAGCAGCTTAGATCACGCCTCTGGAAACACCATATATTTT.

This clone showed up just a few times. J is TRBJ2-7 and V is TRBV5-1; possibly TRBD1 or TRBD2 for D (6 bases each). V was clipped by 4 bases and J by 4 bases, with 12 bases between them. Germline V gene sequence: CDR1 SGHRS, CDR2 YFSETQ. CDR3 length equals 13 residues. Written as DNA, the CDR3 is TGCGCCAGCAGCATCCAGGGGAGGTACGAGCAGTACTTC. This sequence encodes CASSIQGRYEQYF.

The chain is built from TRBV14 and TRBJ2-1; 10 bases are shared with TRBD2. V trimming: 4 bases; J trimming: 9 bases; junction bases outside the gene matches: 6. CDR1 SGHDN and CDR2 FVKESK come from the germline V gene. This CDR3 has 14 residues. The CDR3 spells CASSRGLAVGEQFF. The CDR3 nucleotides read TGTGCCAGCAGCCGAGGACTAGCGGTGGGTGAGCAGTTCTTC.

The CDR3 DNA follows: TGTGCCAGCAGTTTCACCGGGGCCAACGTCCTGACTTTC. This encodes CASSFTGANVLTF. The J gene is TRBJ2-6, the V gene TRBV27; D remains unclear. This CDR3 spans 13 amino acids. Trimming left V 3 bases short and J 4 bases short, with 4 bases between. Looked up from germline, CDR1 is MNHEY and CDR2 is SMNVEV (reference sequence).

The V and J genes are TRBV6-5 and TRBJ2-1; 8 positions agree with TRBD1. The CDR3 is 16 residues long. Germline V gene lookup returns CDR1 MNHEY and CDR2 SVGAGI. Germline trimming cut 4 bases from V and 3 bases from J; bases unmatched to any gene: 8. The CDR3 spells CASSSQDRVNYNEQFF. Written as DNA, the CDR3 is TGTGCCAGCAGTTCCCAGGACAGGGTAAACTACAATGAGCAGTTCTTC.

The CDR3 sequence is CASSDPLLAGGSYEQYF. The CDR3, as DNA: TGTGCCAGCAGTGATCCCCTGCTAGCGGGAGGGTCCTACGAGCAGTACTTC. This rearrangement joins TRBV2 to TRBJ2-7; 12 bases match TRBD2. The germline V gene has CDR1 SNHLY and CDR2 FYNNEI. With V trimmed by 3 bases and J by 1 base, 7 bases remained unmatched. This CDR3 region has 17 residues.

The DNA of the CDR3 is TGCGCCAGCAGCTTGTTACAGGGGGTCTCAGGAAACACCATATATTTT. Translated, it gives CASSLLQGVSGNTIYF. The chain combines TRBV5-1 with TRBJ1-3, with 8 positions matching TRBD1. Germline loops: CDR1 SGHRS, CDR2 YFSETQ. The CDR3 length is 16 residues. The J segment lost 4 bases and the V segment lost 1 base, leaving 7 bases of the junction unmatched.

The V and J genes are TRBV28 and TRBJ1-4; 9 nucleotides align to TRBD1. CDR1 and CDR2 from the germline V gene are MDHEN and SYDVKM. The length of the CDR3 is 15 residues. V shed 6 bases and J 7 bases; nucleotides not matched to a gene: 9. The CDR3 bases are TGTGCCAGCAGCCCCCCGGGACAGGGAGGTGAAAAACTGTTTTTT. This gives the protein CASSPPGQGGEKLFF. Variable domain in full (rest from reference TRBV28 and TRBJ1-4): DVKVTQSSRYLVKRTGEKVFLECVQDMDHENMFWYRQDPGLGLRLIYFSYDVKMKEKGDIPEGYSVSREKKERFSLILESASTNQTSMYLCASSPPGQGGEKLFFGSGTQLSVL.

The rearrangement uses TRBV7-9 and TRBJ2-5; D remains ambiguous. The better agreement between TRBJ2-7 and the DNA end casts doubt on the J call. The CDR3 consists of 12 residues. Per the germline V gene, CDR1 is SEHNR and CDR2 is FQNEAQ (reference sequence). The CDR3 DNA sequence: TGTGCCAGCGCCGCTTCAGACAACGAGCAGTACTTC. The encoded protein is CASAASDNEQYF.

The CDR3 DNA sequence: TGTGCCAGTAGTAAAGAGGGCCTGAGGGGAGGACCACAAGAGACCCAGTACTTC. It yields the protein CASSKEGLRGGPQETQYF. The rearrangement joins TRBV19 to TRBJ2-5, with D tentatively TRBD2 (6 bases). The V and J ends lost 4 bases and 2 bases respectively, with 23 bases between them. This CDR3 region has 18 residues. CDR1 LNHDA and CDR2 SQIVND come from the germline V gene (reference sequence).

The V gene is TRBV2, the J gene TRBJ2-5; a possible D gene is TRBD1 (6 bases). The end of the DNA aligns better with TRBJ2-7, so the J call may be wrong. In germline, CDR1 is SNHLY, CDR2 FYNNEI. CDR3 length: 15 residues. CDR3: CASSDNDRLSYEQYF. CDR3 sequence (DNA): TGTGCCAGCAGCGATAACGACAGGTTGTCCTACGAGCAGTACTTC.

The chain is built from TRBV6-1 and TRBJ1-1; D is unclear. Germline CDR1 is MNHNS and CDR2 is SASEGT. V was shortened by 2 bases and J by 1 base, with 8 bases between the two germline ends. This CDR3 has 14 amino acids. CDR3 amino acids: CASSEHVQNTEAFF. DNA for the CDR3: TGTGCCAGCAGTGAACATGTCCAGAACACTGAAGCTTTCTTT.

V usage is TRBV7-8 and J usage is TRBJ1-1; no reliable D call. Trimming took off 5 bases at V and 3 bases at J, with 19 bases between the two ends. The CDR3 has 16 amino acids. Germline V gives CDR1 SGHVS, CDR2 FQNEAQ. CDR3 amino acids: CASSPLNRVIHTEAFF. The CDR3 DNA is TGTGCCAGCAGCCCACTGAATCGGGTGATCCACACTGAAGCTTTCTTT. Combining the CDR3 with reference TRBV7-8 and TRBJ1-1 gives the whole variable domain GAGVSQSPRYKVAKRGQDVALRCDPISGHVSLFWYQQALGQGPEFLTYFQNEAQLDKSGLPSDRFFAERPEGSVSTLKIQRTQQEDSAVYLCASSPLNRVIHTEAFFGQGTRLTVV.

The chain is built from TRBV4-1 and TRBJ2-7; D is uncertain. The ends were cut back, 0 bases at V and 2 bases at J, with 17 bases in the middle. The CDR3 sequence is 17 residues long. Germline V CDR1 and CDR2: MGHRA, YSYEKL. The CDR3 DNA is TGCGCCAGCAGCCAAGATCTGTCCCAGATGTGGGCCTACGAGCAGTACTTC. Amino acids: CASSQDLSQMWAYEQYF.

The CDR3, as DNA: TGTGCCAGCTCACCACCCGCCACCTACGAGCAGTACTTC. This gives the protein CASSPPATYEQYF. The chain recombines TRBV18 with TRBJ2-7; D remains unclear. Germline-derived CDR1 and CDR2 are KGHSH and LQKENI. The CDR3 is 13 residues long. Between the trimmed V and J ends, which lost 0 bases and 2 bases, there was a span of 5 bases.

This clone was seen once. The chain is built from TRBV18 and TRBJ2-7; 7 bases are shared with TRBD2. Germline assignment: CDR1 KGHSH and CDR2 LQKENI. CDR3 length: 15 residues. Losses at the gene ends were 6 bases for V and 6 bases for J; bases not matched to a gene: 14. The CDR3 here is CASSQLWGGLGEQYF. DNA for the CDR3: TGTGCCAGCTCCCAACTTTGGGGAGGGCTCGGCGAGCAGTACTTC.

The chain has TRBV4-1 and TRBJ2-5; weak D call: TRBD1 (7 bases). The V gene lost 4 bases and the J gene lost 4 bases, with 13 bases spanning the gap. Germline assignment: CDR1 MGHRA and CDR2 YSYEKL. This CDR3 comprises 14 residues. CDR3: CASSLLQGGETQYF. For the CDR3, the DNA is TGCGCCAGCAGCCTCCTCCAGGGGGGAGAGACCCAGTACTTC.

V gene TRBV2 combines with J gene TRBJ1-4; TRBD1 is a possible D gene (6 bases). V was pared by 7 bases and J by 3 bases, with 15 bases between. This CDR3 is 15 amino acids long. Germline-derived CDR1 and CDR2 are SNHLY and FYNNEI. CDR3 residues: CASTVGGQANEKLFF. The CDR3 DNA sequence: TGTGCCAGCACAGTAGGGGGGCAGGCTAATGAAAAACTGTTTTTT.

Turning to this clone: Other DNA variants within this sample encode the same CDR3. The chain uses TRBV19 and TRBJ1-1; D call uncertain. V was shortened by 6 bases and J by 1 base, with 12 bases between the two germline ends. This CDR3 is built from 14 residues. Germline lookup yields CDR1 LNHDA and CDR2 SQIVND (reference sequence). This CDR3 is CASSPGRSNTEAFF. The CDR3 coding sequence is TGTGCCAGTAGCCCCGGGAGGTCGAACACTGAAGCTTTCTTT.

J is TRBJ2-6 and V is TRBV4-1, with D possibly TRBD1 on 6 matching bases. Trimming stripped 4 bases from V and 0 bases from J, with 16 bases between. The CDR3 is made up of 18 amino acids. From germline, CDR1 is MGHRA and CDR2 YSYEKL. For the CDR3, the DNA is TGCGCCAGCAGCCGCACCGGGACACGTTACTCTGGGGCCAACGTCCTGACTTTC. Its protein product is CASSRTGTRYSGANVLTF.

The rearrangement links TRBV11-1 to TRBJ2-7, with D tentatively TRBD2 (5 bases). Trimming shortened V by 6 bases and J by 3 bases, and 12 bases separated the two germline ends. This CDR3 has 13 residues. The germline V gene has CDR1 SGHAT and CDR2 FQDESV (reference sequence). The CDR3 region has the DNA TGTGCCAGCAGTATAGGTCGGGGCTACGAGCAGTACTTC. Protein sequence: CASSIGRGYEQYF. Variable domain in full (rest from reference TRBV11-1 and TRBJ2-7): EAEVAQSPRYKITEKSQAVAFWCDPISGHATLYWYRQILGQGPELLVQFQDESVVDDSQLPKDRFSAERLKGVDSTLKIQPAELGDSAMYLCASSIGRGYEQYFGPGTRLTVT.

J is TRBJ1-5 and V is TRBV4-1; D might be TRBD1 (6 bases). This CDR3 contains 15 residues. Between the trimmed V and J ends, which lost 0 bases and 5 bases, there was a span of 11 bases. Germline CDR1 is MGHRA and CDR2 is YSYEKL. The CDR3 DNA reads as TGCGCCAGCAGCCAAGAGCCGGACAGTTATCAGCCCCAGCATTTT. This encodes CASSQEPDSYQPQHF.